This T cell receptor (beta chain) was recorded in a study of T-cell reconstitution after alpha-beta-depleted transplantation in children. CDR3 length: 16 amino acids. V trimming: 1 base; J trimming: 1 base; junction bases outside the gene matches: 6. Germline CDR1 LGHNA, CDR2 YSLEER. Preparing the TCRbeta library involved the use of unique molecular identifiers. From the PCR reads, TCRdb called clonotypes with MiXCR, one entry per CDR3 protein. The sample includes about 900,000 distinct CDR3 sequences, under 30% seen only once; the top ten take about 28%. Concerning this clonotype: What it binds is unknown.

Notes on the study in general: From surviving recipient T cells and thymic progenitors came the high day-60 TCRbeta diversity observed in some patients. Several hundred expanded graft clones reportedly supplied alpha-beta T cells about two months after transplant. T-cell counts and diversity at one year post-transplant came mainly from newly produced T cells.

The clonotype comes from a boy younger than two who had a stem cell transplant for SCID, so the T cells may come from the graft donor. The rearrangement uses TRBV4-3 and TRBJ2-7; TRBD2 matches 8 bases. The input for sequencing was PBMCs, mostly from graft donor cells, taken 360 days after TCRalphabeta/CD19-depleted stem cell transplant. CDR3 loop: CASSQGPGLGSYEQYF. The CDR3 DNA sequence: TGCGCCAGCAGCCAAGGTCCGGGACTAGGTTCCTACGAGCAGTACTTC.